This is a list of T cell receptor beta chains from one sample in a study of blood T cells in healthy people across ages. Using its own MiXCR run on the 5' RACE reads, TCRdb lists one record per CDR3 protein. The profile shows about 720,000 distinct CDR3 sequences, around a fifth of them singletons. Sequencing was carried out using blood. The receptor set was obtained from a man between 65 and 80 years old in good health. CDR3s include the opening cysteine and the closing phenylalanine or tryptophan. Fields, in order: CDR3 protein, V gene.

CDR3: CASSLYRATNEKLFF
V: TRBV12-3/TRBV12-4

CDR3: CASSQDWASESPNEKLFF
V: TRBV3-1

CDR3: CASSLPAGGDTQYF
V: TRBV7-9

CDR3: CASSIRENNSPLHF
V: TRBV19

CDR3: CASSDPRDRGLRDEKLFF
V: TRBV10-1

CDR3: CASSRIQGAYAEAFF
V: TRBV27

CDR3: CASRQTGDQPQHF
V: TRBV27

CDR3: CASSQEGDTKIYEQHF
V: TRBV3-1

CDR3: CASSYPTGVLSGANVLTF
V: TRBV28

CDR3: CAISERERATDTQYF
V: TRBV10-3

CDR3: CASSDTSGGGTDTQYF
V: TRBV6-4

CDR3: CATSSRKTGLETQYF
V: TRBV15

CDR3: CASSATAYGYTF
V: TRBV7-8

CDR3: CASINTRGAKTQYF
V: TRBV6-5

CDR3: CASSLQGARSGNTIYF
V: TRBV11-2